One sample yielded the 21 T cell receptor beta chains listed below, sequenced in a study of shared clonotypes between healthy human individuals. The method was immunoSEQ multiplex PCR; TCRdb's version includes in-frame clones alone and lacks a portion of them. The data show about 2.5 million clones, just under 95% seen once. Sequencing input: naive CD4+ T cells from PBMCs. Subset specified: CD45RA+ positively selected. The receptors derive from a man aged 18 to 30 in good health. Some clones in this sample may be carry-over from other donors' samples.

This chain links TRBV5-1 with TRBJ2-5, with D hard to call. The germline CDR1 and CDR2 sequences are SGHRS and YFSETQ. V lost 3 bases to trimming and J lost 2 bases, with 11 bases between them. This CDR3 region has 14 residues. This CDR3 reads CASSSDTKQETQYF. The CDR3 DNA is TGCGCCAGCAGCTCCGATACTAAACAAGAGACCCAGTACTTC.

CDR3 DNA sequence: TGTGCCAGCTCACCAGGGGACAAGGCCCAGCCCCAGCATTTT. Translation: CASSPGDKAQPQHF. V and J are TRBV18 and TRBJ1-5; tentative D call: TRBD1 (6 bases). The V end was cut by 2 bases, the J end by 7 bases, with 12 bases between. This CDR3 region has 14 residues. The V gene's germline CDR1 is KGHSH and CDR2 LQKENI.

V and J are TRBV7-9 and TRBJ2-3; no definite D call. Between the trimmed V and J ends, which lost 3 bases and 4 bases, there was a span of 11 bases. Germline assignment: CDR1 SEHNR and CDR2 FQNEAQ (reference sequence). The CDR3 runs 14 residues. This CDR3 is CASSFGPAADTQYF. DNA of the CDR3: TGTGCCAGCAGCTTCGGTCCGGCAGCAGATACGCAGTATTTT. The whole variable domain, remainder taken from reference TRBV7-9 and TRBJ2-3, is DTGVSQNPRHKITKRGQNVTFRCDPISEHNRLYWYRQTLGQGPEFLTYFQNEAQLEKSRLLSDRFSAERPKGSFSTLEIQRTEQGDSAMYLCASSFGPAADTQYFGPGTRLTVL.

The gene calls are TRBV6-6 and TRBJ2-7; a weak D match, TRBD1 (6 bases). Germline CDR1 MNHNY, CDR2 SVGAGI (reference sequence). Trimming shortened V by 6 bases and J by 3 bases, and 18 bases separated the two germline ends. The CDR3 has 15 amino acids. The CDR3 region is CASRPYPGQDYEQYF. For the CDR3, the DNA is TGTGCCAGCAGACCCTACCCGGGACAAGACTACGAGCAGTACTTC.

This chain uses TRBV28 with TRBJ2-7; 8 bases align to TRBD2. This CDR3 spans 15 amino acids. Per the germline V gene, CDR1 is MDHEN and CDR2 is SYDVKM. V shed 3 bases and J 4 bases; nucleotides not matched to a gene: 8. CDR3 sequence: CASSLSGTRGYEQYF. CDR3 DNA sequence: TGTGCCAGCAGTTTGTCCGGGACTAGGGGATACGAGCAGTACTTC.

The rearrangement links TRBV7-3 to TRBJ2-1; possible D gene TRBD1, 6 bases. V was pared by 4 bases and J by 10 bases, with 11 bases between. The CDR3 has 12 amino acids. Per germline, CDR1 SGHTA and CDR2 FQGTGA. The CDR3 nucleotides are TGTGCCAGCAGCTCCCAAGGGACAGAGCAGTTCTTC. This sequence encodes CASSSQGTEQFF.

Points on this clone: Other DNA sequences in this sample translate to the same CDR3. The chain has TRBV30 and TRBJ2-7; D call uncertain. The V gene's germline CDR1 is GTSNPN and CDR2 SVGIG (reference sequence). This CDR3 contains 13 residues. Between the trimmed V and J ends, which lost 2 bases and 3 bases, there was a span of 11 bases. Written as DNA, the CDR3 is TGTGCCTGGAGTCCGGACCGCCTCTACGAGCAGTACTTC. Protein: CAWSPDRLYEQYF.

This clone was recorded only once. V usage is TRBV5-4 and J usage is TRBJ2-7; D might be TRBD1 (5 bases). Looked up from germline, CDR1 is SGHNT and CDR2 is YYREEE (reference sequence). The CDR3 runs to 15 residues. The V gene lost 0 bases and the J gene lost 0 bases, with 10 bases spanning the gap. CDR3 region: CASSLGQTSSYEQYF. The CDR3 DNA follows: TGTGCCAGCAGCTTGGGACAGACAAGCTCCTACGAGCAGTACTTC. The entire variable domain, with the rest obtained from reference TRBV5-4 and TRBJ2-7, is as follows: ETGVTQSPTHLIKTRGQQVTLRCSSQSGHNTVSWYQQALGQGPQFIFQYYREEENGRGNFPPRFSGLQFPNYSSELNVNALELDDSALYLCASSLGQTSSYEQYFGPGTRLTVT.

The chain combines TRBV6-6 with TRBJ2-3; D may be TRBD1 (6 bases). Germline CDR1 is MNHNY and CDR2 is SVGAGI (reference sequence). The V end lost 2 bases, the J end lost 1 base, and 10 bases lay between the germline ends. The length of the CDR3 is 15 residues. CDR3 loop: CASSYRYRGTDTQYF. The DNA for the CDR3 is TGTGCCAGCAGTTACCGGTACAGGGGCACAGATACGCAGTATTTT.

This chain uses TRBV18 with TRBJ1-4; TRBD1 might be the D (5 bases). This CDR3 region has 16 residues. V lost 6 bases, J lost 8 bases, and 22 bases lay in between. Germline CDR1 is KGHSH and CDR2 is LQKENI. CDR3 in amino acids: CASSPIPGGNGEKLFF. The CDR3 DNA reads TGTGCCAGCTCCCCCATTCCGGGGGGTAATGGGGAAAAACTGTTTTTT. The complete variable domain, with remaining parts taken from reference TRBV18 and TRBJ1-4, reads NAGVMQNPRHLVRRRGQEARLRCSPMKGHSHVYWYRQLPEEGLKFMVYLQKENIIDESGMPKERFSAEFPKEGPSILRIQQVVRGDSAAYFCASSPIPGGNGEKLFFGSGTQLSVL.

The chain links TRBV27 to TRBJ2-5, with 11 bases that match TRBD2. Germline V gives CDR1 MNHEY, CDR2 SMNVEV (reference sequence). Germline trimming cut 3 bases from V and 4 bases from J; bases unmatched to any gene: 13. CDR3 length equals 18 residues. CDR3 sequence: CASSLGARLAGFGETQYF. CDR3 coding DNA: TGTGCCAGCAGTTTGGGGGCCAGACTAGCGGGATTCGGAGAGACCCAGTACTTC.

The J gene is TRBJ2-3, the V gene TRBV10-1; 12 bases map to TRBD2. Germline trimming cut 2 bases from V and 2 bases from J; bases unmatched to any gene: 8. The germline CDR1 and CDR2 sequences are WNHNN and SYGVQD (reference sequence). The CDR3 consists of 18 residues. CDR3 region: CASSEMGLAGTHTDTQYF. CDR3 DNA sequence: TGCGCCAGCAGTGAGATGGGACTAGCGGGTACCCACACAGATACGCAGTATTTT.

About this clone: Other DNA sequences from this sample encode an identical CDR3 as well. The V gene is TRBV5-4, the J gene TRBJ2-3; D unresolved. The CDR3 loop spans 13 amino acids. Germline V CDR1 and CDR2: SGHNT, YYREEE (reference sequence). V was clipped by 2 bases and J by 2 bases, with 6 bases between them. CDR3 nucleotide sequence: TGTGCCAGCAGCTTAGACCCCACAGATACGCAGTATTTT. Translating it yields CASSLDPTDTQYF.

This chain connects TRBV11-2 to TRBJ2-1; TRBD1 matches at 7 bases. The CDR3 runs to 15 residues. Germline V gene sequence: CDR1 SGHAT, CDR2 FQNNGV. The trim removed 2 bases at V and 4 bases at J, leaving 5 bases unmatched. Written as DNA, the CDR3 is TGTGCCAGCAGCTTAATTAGGGGGCAGTACAATGAGCAGTTCTTC. Translating it yields CASSLIRGQYNEQFF. Full variable domain (remainder filled in from reference TRBV11-2 and TRBJ2-1): EAGVAQSPRYKIIEKRQSVAFWCNPISGHATLYWYQQILGQGPKLLIQFQNNGVVDDSQLPKDRFSAERLKGVDSTLKIQPAKLEDSAVYLCASSLIRGQYNEQFFGPGTRLTVL.

CDR3 nucleotides: TGTGCCAGCAGCTTACTCATCGGCGCCACTGAAGCTTTCTTT. Protein sequence: CASSLLIGATEAFF. J is TRBJ1-1 and V is TRBV7-9; D uncertain. From germline, CDR1 is SEHNR and CDR2 FQNEAQ (reference sequence). The V end lost 2 bases, the J end lost 4 bases, and 11 bases lay between the germline ends. The length of the CDR3 is 14 residues.

The chain joins TRBV7-9 to TRBJ2-6, with D perhaps assigned TRBD1 or TRBD2 (7 bases each). In germline, CDR1 is SEHNR, CDR2 FQNEAQ (reference sequence). The CDR3 has 19 residues. Trimming took 4 bases from V and 5 from J, leaving 24 bases between them. CDR3 sequence (DNA): TGTGCCAGCAGCTCCGTTTGGCAGGGGGAGGGTGAACGGGCCAACGTCCTGACTTTC. This codes for CASSSVWQGEGERANVLTF.

The chain recombines TRBV5-1 with TRBJ1-5; the D gene is possibly TRBD1 (5 bases). Trimming took 4 bases from V and 2 from J, leaving 7 bases between them. From germline, CDR1 is SGHRS and CDR2 YFSETQ. The CDR3 consists of 13 residues. This chain's CDR3 is CASSGDGNQPQHF. CDR3 sequence (DNA): TGCGCCAGCAGCGGGGACGGCAATCAGCCCCAGCATTTT.

The chain combines TRBV5-8 with TRBJ2-7, with D possibly called TRBD1 or TRBD2 (6 bases each). V was pared by 5 bases and J by 3 bases, with 18 bases between. CDR3 length: 15 amino acids. Looked up from germline, CDR1 is SGHTS and CDR2 is YDEGEE. The CDR3 region is CASRLLGAEGYEQYF. In DNA form, the CDR3 reads TGTGCCAGCAGACTTCTGGGGGCGGAGGGCTACGAGCAGTACTTC.

In its sample, this clone was seen a few times. Other DNA sequences in the same sample also yield this CDR3. The J gene is TRBJ1-2, the V gene TRBV28; no definite D call. The CDR3 is made up of 13 amino acids. The germline V gene encodes CDR1 MDHEN and CDR2 SYDVKM. The germline V and J ends were trimmed by 1 base and 2 bases, with 5 bases remaining between them. This CDR3 is CASSLSGNYGYTF. The DNA for the CDR3 is TGTGCCAGCAGTTTATCCGGGAACTATGGCTACACCTTC.

This chain connects TRBV7-3 to TRBJ2-4; TRBD1 agrees at 8 bases. The CDR3 totals 14 residues. CDR1 and CDR2 from the germline V gene are SGHTA and FQGTGA. The ends lost 6 bases at V and 5 bases at J; junction bases unmatched: 6. This chain's CDR3 is CASSPTGAENIQYF. The CDR3 region has the DNA TGTGCCAGCAGTCCGACAGGGGCGGAAAACATTCAGTACTTC.

This clone came up once. The chain recombines TRBV7-2 with TRBJ2-3, with D perhaps matching TRBD1 or TRBD2 (5 bases each). The length of the CDR3 is 16 residues. Trimming took off 5 bases at V and 3 bases at J, with 18 bases between the two ends. The germline gives CDR1 SGHTA, CDR2 FQGNSA. This chain's CDR3 is CASSASQGRSTDTQYF. The CDR3 DNA reads TGTGCCAGCAGCGCCTCCCAGGGACGTAGTACAGATACGCAGTATTTT.